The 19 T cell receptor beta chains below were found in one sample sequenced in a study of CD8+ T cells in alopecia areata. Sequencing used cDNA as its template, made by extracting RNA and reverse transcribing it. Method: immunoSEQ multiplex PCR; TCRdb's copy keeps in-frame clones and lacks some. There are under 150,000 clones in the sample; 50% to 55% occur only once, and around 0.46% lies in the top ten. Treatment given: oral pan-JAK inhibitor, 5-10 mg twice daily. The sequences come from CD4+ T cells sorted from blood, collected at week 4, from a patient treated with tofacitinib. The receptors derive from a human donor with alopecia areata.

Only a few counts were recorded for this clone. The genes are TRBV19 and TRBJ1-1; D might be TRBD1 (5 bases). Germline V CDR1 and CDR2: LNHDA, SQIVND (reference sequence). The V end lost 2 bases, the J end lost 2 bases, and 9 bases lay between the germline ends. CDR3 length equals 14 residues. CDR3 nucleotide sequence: TGTGCCAGTAGTATAACGTGGGGCAACACTGAAGCTTTCTTT. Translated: CASSITWGNTEAFF.

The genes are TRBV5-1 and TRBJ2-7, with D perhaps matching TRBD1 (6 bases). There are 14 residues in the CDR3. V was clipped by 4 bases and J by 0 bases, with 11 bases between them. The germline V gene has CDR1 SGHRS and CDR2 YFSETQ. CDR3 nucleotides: TGCGCCAGCAGCACCTGGGACACCTCCTACGAGCAGTACTTC. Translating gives CASSTWDTSYEQYF.

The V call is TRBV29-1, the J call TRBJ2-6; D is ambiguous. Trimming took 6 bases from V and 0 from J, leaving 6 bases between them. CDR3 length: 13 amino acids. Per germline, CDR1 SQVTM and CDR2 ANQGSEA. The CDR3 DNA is TGCAGCGTGTCGGTCTCTGGGGCCAACGTCCTGACTTTC. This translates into CSVSVSGANVLTF.

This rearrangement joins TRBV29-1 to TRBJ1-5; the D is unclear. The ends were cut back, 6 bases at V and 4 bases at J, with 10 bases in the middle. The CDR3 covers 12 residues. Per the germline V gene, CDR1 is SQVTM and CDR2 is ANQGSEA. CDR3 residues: CSVGWGNQPQHF. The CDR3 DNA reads TGCAGCGTCGGGTGGGGAAATCAGCCCCAGCATTTT.

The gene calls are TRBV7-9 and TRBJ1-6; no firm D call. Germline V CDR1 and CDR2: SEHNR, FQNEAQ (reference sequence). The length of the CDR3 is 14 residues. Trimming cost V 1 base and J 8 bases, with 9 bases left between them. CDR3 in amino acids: CASSLVRQDSPLHF. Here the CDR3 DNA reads TGTGCCAGCAGCTTAGTTAGGCAGGATTCACCCCTCCACTTT.

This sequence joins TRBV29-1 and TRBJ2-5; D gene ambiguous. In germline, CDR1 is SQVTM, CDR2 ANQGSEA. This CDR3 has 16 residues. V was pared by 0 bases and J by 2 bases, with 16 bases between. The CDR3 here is CSVEDPWSLPQETQYF. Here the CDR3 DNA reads TGCAGCGTTGAAGATCCATGGAGTCTACCGCAAGAGACCCAGTACTTC.

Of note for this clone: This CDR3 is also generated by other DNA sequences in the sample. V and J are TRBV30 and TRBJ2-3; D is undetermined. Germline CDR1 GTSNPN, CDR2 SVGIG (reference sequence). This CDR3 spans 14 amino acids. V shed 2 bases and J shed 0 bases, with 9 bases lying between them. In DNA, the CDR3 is TGTGCCTGGAGTCGTGGGGTAAGCACAGATACGCAGTATTTT. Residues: CAWSRGVSTDTQYF.

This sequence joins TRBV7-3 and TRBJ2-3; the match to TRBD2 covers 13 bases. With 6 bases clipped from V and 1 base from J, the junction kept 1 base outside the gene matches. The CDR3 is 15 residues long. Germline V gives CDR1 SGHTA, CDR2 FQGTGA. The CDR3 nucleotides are TGTGCCAGCAGTACTAGCGGGAGGGGCACAGATACGCAGTATTTT. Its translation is CASSTSGRGTDTQYF.

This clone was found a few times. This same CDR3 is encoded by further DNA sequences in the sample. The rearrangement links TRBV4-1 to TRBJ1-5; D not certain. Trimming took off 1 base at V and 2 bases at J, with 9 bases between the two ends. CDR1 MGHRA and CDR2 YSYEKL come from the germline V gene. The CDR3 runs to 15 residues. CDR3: CASSQVPQGNQPQHF. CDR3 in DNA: TGCGCCAGCAGCCAAGTCCCCCAGGGCAATCAGCCCCAGCATTTT.

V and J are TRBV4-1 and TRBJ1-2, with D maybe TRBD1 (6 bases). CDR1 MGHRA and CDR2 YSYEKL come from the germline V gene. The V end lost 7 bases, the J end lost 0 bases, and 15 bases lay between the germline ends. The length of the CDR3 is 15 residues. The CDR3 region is CASTRGQTANYGYTF. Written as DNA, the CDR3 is TGCGCCAGCACGAGAGGACAGACAGCTAACTATGGCTACACCTTC.

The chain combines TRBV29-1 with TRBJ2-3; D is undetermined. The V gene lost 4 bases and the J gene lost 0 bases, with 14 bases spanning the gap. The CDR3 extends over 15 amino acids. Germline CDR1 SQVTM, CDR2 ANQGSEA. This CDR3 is CSVVLNTASTDTQYF. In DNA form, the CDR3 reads TGCAGCGTTGTTCTTAACACGGCTAGCACAGATACGCAGTATTTT.

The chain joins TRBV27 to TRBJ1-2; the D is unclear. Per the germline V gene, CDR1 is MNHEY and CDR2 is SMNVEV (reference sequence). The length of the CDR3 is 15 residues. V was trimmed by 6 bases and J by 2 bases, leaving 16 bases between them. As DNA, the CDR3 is TGTGCCAGCAGACGAACCGGGCTGGCGAACTATGGCTACACCTTC. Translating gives CASRRTGLANYGYTF.

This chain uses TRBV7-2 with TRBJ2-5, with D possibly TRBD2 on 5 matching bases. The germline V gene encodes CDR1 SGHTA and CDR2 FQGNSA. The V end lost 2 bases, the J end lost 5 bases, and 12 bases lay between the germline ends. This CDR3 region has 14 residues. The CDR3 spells CASSLYVGAETQYF. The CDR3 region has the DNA TGTGCCAGCAGCTTATATGTGGGAGCGGAGACCCAGTACTTC. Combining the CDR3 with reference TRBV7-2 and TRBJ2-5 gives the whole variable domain GAGVSQSPSNKVTEKGKDVELRCDPISGHTALYWYRQSLGQGLEFLIYFQGNSAPDKSGLPSDRFSAERTGGSVSTLTIQRTQQEDSAVYLCASSLYVGAETQYFGPGTRLLVL.

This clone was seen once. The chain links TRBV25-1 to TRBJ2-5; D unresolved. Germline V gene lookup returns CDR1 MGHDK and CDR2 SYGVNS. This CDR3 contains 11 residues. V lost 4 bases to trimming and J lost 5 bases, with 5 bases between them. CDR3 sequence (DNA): TGTGCCAGCAGTGTTCGGGAGACCCAGTACTTC. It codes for CASSVRETQYF.

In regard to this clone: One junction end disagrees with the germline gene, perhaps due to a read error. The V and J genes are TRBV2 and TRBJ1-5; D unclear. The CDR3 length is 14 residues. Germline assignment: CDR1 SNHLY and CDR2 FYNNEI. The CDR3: CASREGFGNQPQHF. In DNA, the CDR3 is TGTGCCAGCAGGGAAGGGTTCGGCAATCAGCCCCAGCATTTT.

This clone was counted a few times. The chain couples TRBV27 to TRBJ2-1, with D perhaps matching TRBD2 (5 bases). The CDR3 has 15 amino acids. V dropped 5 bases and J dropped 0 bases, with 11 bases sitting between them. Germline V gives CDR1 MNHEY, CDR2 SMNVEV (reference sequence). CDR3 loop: CASSPLGSSYNEQFF. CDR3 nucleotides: TGTGCCAGCAGTCCCCTAGGGAGCTCCTACAATGAGCAGTTCTTC.

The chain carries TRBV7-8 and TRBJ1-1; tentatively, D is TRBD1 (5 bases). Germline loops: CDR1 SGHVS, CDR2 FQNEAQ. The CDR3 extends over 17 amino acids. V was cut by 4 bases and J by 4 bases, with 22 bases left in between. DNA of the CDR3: TGTGCCAGCAGCTCTAGGGGTCCTCGGGGGAGGGGCACTGAAGCTTTCTTT. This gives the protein CASSSRGPRGRGTEAFF.

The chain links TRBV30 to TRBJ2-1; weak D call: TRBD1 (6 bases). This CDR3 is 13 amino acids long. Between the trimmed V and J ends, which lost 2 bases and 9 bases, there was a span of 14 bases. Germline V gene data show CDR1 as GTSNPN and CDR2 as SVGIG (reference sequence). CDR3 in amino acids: CAWSRSRGFEQFF. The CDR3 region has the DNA TGTGCCTGGAGTAGGAGCAGGGGCTTTGAGCAGTTCTTC.

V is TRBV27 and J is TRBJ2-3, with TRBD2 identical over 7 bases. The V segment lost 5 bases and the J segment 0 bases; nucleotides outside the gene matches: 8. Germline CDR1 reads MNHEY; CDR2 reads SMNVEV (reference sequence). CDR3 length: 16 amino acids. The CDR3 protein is CASSPRDYSSTDTQYF. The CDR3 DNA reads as TGTGCCAGCAGTCCCCGGGACTACTCTAGCACAGATACGCAGTATTTT.